This T cell receptor beta chain was identified in a study of neurological immune-mediated disorders (dated by TCRdb to the late 2010s). Some background on the complete study: Among the approximately 35 multiple sclerosis patients, relapsing-remitting MS accounted for about 31 and secondary progressive MS accounted for 3. Peripheral blood TCR-beta repertoires from patients with HTLV-I-associated myelopathy (HAM/TSP), patients with multiple sclerosis, and healthy controls were compared in the study using UMI-based sequencing. Longitudinal samples, technical triplicates and paired sorted CD4+ and CD8+ T-cell subsets, alongside PBMC samples, were included among the approximately 110 TCR-beta libraries. The cohort was made up of 68 subjects, consisting of roughly 15 HAM/TSP patients, roughly 35 multiple sclerosis patients and 20 healthy controls. The paper's findings and limits, for the study overall: The highest TCR clonal expansion was observed in HAM/TSP patients, whereas the lowest was observed in MS patients, even when compared with healthy controls. Phylogenetic analysis grouped repertoires from 18 of 34 MS patients into a cluster of related CDR3 sequences, suggesting a possible repertoire-level signature. No identical CDR3 amino acid sequences were shared among expanded clones across subjects, suggesting private TCR-beta repertoires in all groups. The MS cluster showed no association with clinical or MRI features, and the authors stated that larger cohorts are needed.

Many counts were recorded for this clonotype. The antigen it recognizes is unknown. Per-nucleotide qualities are absent, and no much larger clonotype sits a single base away. cDNA was synthesized by template-switch 5'RACE using a primer carrying a 10-nucleotide random unique molecular identifier by which each TCR transcript was tagged. Each sequencing run produced over 180 million TCR-beta sequences covering 15-18 subjects. The RNeasy kit was used for extraction of total RNA. The KAPA Real-time Library Amplification kit was used to amplify TCR-beta VDJ regions with primers for the TCR constant region and the 5'RACE anchor. A first PCR added sample indexes and Illumina adaptors, and a second PCR then raised library yield. After purification with Ampure beads, the TCR product of roughly 650 bp was size-selected on a 2% E-gel SizeSelection system. Before pooling, library quality was checked on a Bioanalyzer, concentration was measured with Qubit, and libraries were quantified with the Kapa Library Quantification kit. Paired-end 2 x 150 bp sequencing of the libraries was performed on an Illumina HiSeq 2500. To increase sequence diversity, roughly 24-32% phiX was spiked into each library pool. The authors' pipeline ran thus. The quality-filtered reads were processed with the UMI-based MiGEC pipeline, whose error correction step removed more than 80% of the raw TCR sequences. IMGT germline references were used for alignment of VDJ genes, and clonotypes were defined by a unique CDR3 amino acid sequence together with V-J genes. Clonal expansion, Shannon diversity and CDR3 relatedness (CalcPairwiseDistances, ClusterSamples) were evaluated with VDJtools, and phylogenetic trees were built with CLCbio workbench. Clones with at least 8 unique UMIs were defined as expanded, with this threshold being based on coefficient-of-variation modelling across technical triplicates. The raw public reads went through TCRdb reprocessing: fastp at Q25, MiXCR clone calling, in-frame beta chains kept. Identical CDR3 proteins give one entry, which carries the most common genes and DNA. TCRdb, rather than the study authors, made the V and J calls. The sample table records tens of thousands of distinct CDR3 sequences; about 4% of these occur just once. About 2% of the sample is held by the ten biggest clonotypes.

For the sorted-subset TCR libraries, the starting material was over 750,000 sorted CD4+ or CD8+ T cells. The multiple sclerosis patients were enrolled in a US clinical protocol that used magnetic resonance imaging to evaluate disease progression. Peripheral blood was subjected to Ficoll-Hypaque density gradient centrifugation to isolate PBMCs, which were then cryopreserved in liquid nitrogen. The study also sequenced paired sorted CD4+ and CD8+ subsets from healthy controls, HAM/TSP patients and MS patients. The CDR3 measures 15 amino acids from cysteine to phenylalanine. Kept here is only the CDR3 DNA, which spans 45 bases and is read in frame from base 1. Between the V and J ends, shortened by 6 bases and 0 bases respectively, the junction contains 14 bases. The germline V gene yields KGHSH for CDR1 and LQKENI for CDR2.

The sequenced sample was CD4+ T cells from blood. The V gene is TRBV18 and the J gene is TRBJ1-1, with no reliable assignment of the D segment. The sequence derives from a woman in her thirties or forties with multiple sclerosis. CDR3 region: CASSTTGVMNTEAFF. The DNA sequence follows: TGTGCCAGCTCCACCACCGGGGTAATGAACACTGAAGCTTTCTTT.